Below are 30 T cell receptor beta chains sequenced from a single sample in a study of blood T cell repertoires in COVID-19 (dated by TCRdb to 2019 to 2021). Preparation of the library involved the immunoSEQ multiplex PCR assay. The table comes from immuneACCESS by way of TCRdb, which keeps in-frame sequences with V and J called. Part of the clones is missing from these tables; in studies checked, under half for an unresolved V gene and the rest for unknown reasons. In this sample the table shows fewer than 250,000 clones, 80% to 85% of which occur a single time. Clones ranked in the top ten supply 3% to 3.5% of the sample. Sequencing was done on a sample of PBMCs or T cells enriched from blood (not recorded which). The source of these receptors is a woman in her twenties or thirties who had been exposed to COVID-19.

The rearrangement joins TRBV7-2 to TRBJ1-4, with D possibly being TRBD1 (6 bases). Germline CDR1 SGHTA, CDR2 FQGNSA. The CDR3 sequence is 16 residues long. Deletions cut 10 bases from V and 6 bases from J, with 24 bases between. Here the CDR3 reads CATAAWAGARYEKLFF. The DNA of the CDR3 is TGTGCCACCGCCGCGTGGGCAGGGGCCCGGTATGAAAAACTGTTTTTT.

This clone came up once. The J gene is TRBJ2-1, the V gene TRBV3-1 (or the pseudogene TRBV3-2), with D maybe TRBD1 (7 bases). CDR1 and CDR2 from the germline V gene are LGHDT and YNNKEL (reference sequence). Trimming removed 9 bases at V and 4 bases at J, with 13 bases between. The CDR3 covers 13 residues. The CDR3 DNA sequence: TGTGCCAGTGGGGGGACAGCTTACAATGAGCAGTTCTTC. It codes for CASGGTAYNEQFF.

The genes are TRBV20-1 and TRBJ2-3; D uncertain. Germline CDR1 and CDR2: DFQATT and SNEGSKA (reference sequence). The CDR3 has 11 amino acids. The germline V and J ends were trimmed by 6 bases and 4 bases, with 8 bases remaining between them. CDR3 in DNA: TGCAGTGCGCGACTGTCAGATACGCAGTATTTT. Protein sequence: CSARLSDTQYF.

The J gene is TRBJ1-5, the V gene TRBV27; TRBD1 agrees at 10 bases. The germline V gene has CDR1 MNHEY and CDR2 SMNVEV (reference sequence). The CDR3 has 15 amino acids. After removal of 6 bases from V and 3 bases from J, the junction contained 5 bases not matched to a gene. In nucleotides, the CDR3 is TGTGCCAGCAGCCAGGGACAGGGGTACAATCAGCCCCAGCATTTT. Protein product: CASSQGQGYNQPQHF.

This rearrangement joins TRBV6-6 to TRBJ1-2; 11 bases are a match to TRBD1. V lost 6 bases, J lost 8 bases, and 8 bases stayed unmatched. From germline, CDR1 is MNHNY and CDR2 SVGAGI (reference sequence). The CDR3 has 14 residues. CDR3 bases: TGTGCCAGCAGCCCCGGACAGGGGGCTAGGGGCTACACCTTC. It translates to CASSPGQGARGYTF.

The CDR3 coding sequence is TGTGCCAGCAGCTTAGGGCTAGCGGGCACAGATACGCAGTATTTT. Residues: CASSLGLAGTDTQYF. The rearrangement joins TRBV7-3 to TRBJ2-3, with 7 nucleotides matching TRBD2. The CDR3 covers 15 residues. With 2 bases clipped from V and 1 base from J, the junction kept 3 bases outside the gene matches. CDR1 is SGHTA and CDR2 is FQGTGA in the germline V gene. Combining the CDR3 with reference TRBV7-3 and TRBJ2-3 gives the whole variable domain GAGVSQTPSNKVTEKGKYVELRCDPISGHTALYWYRQSLGQGPEFLIYFQGTGAADDSGLPNDRFFAVRPEGSVSTLKIQRTERGDSAVYLCASSLGLAGTDTQYFGPGTRLTVL.

The chain joins TRBV5-6 to TRBJ2-3; 10 nucleotides align to TRBD1. Trimming removed 5 bases from V and 1 base from J; junction bases left unmatched: 4. CDR3 length equals 15 residues. Germline values: CDR1 SGHDT, CDR2 YYEEEE. CDR3 residues: CASRRDRGGTDTQYF. The CDR3 DNA reads TGTGCCAGCAGACGGGACAGGGGTGGCACAGATACGCAGTATTTT.

The rearrangement joins TRBV19 to TRBJ2-1, with TRBD1 matching over 12 bases. The CDR3 has 14 amino acids. Germline V lookup: CDR1 LNHDA, CDR2 SQIVND (reference sequence). V lost 7 bases to trimming and J lost 7 bases; unmatched junction nucleotides: 5. The CDR3: CASTGQGARNEQFF. DNA of the CDR3: TGTGCCAGTACGGGACAGGGGGCCAGGAATGAGCAGTTCTTC.

J is TRBJ1-6 and V is TRBV10-3; tentatively, D is TRBD1 (6 bases). CDR1 and CDR2 (germline): ENHRY, SYGVKD. V was clipped by 9 bases and J by 8 bases, with 11 bases between them. The CDR3 has 12 amino acids. The CDR3 DNA is TGTGCCATAGGGGACATAGATTCACCCCTCCACTTT. It yields the protein CAIGDIDSPLHF.

This clone appeared a few times. V gene TRBV21-1 combines with J gene TRBJ1-2. TRBV21-1 is given as a pseudogene. The CDR3 loop spans 17 amino acids. As DNA, the CDR3 is TGTGCCAGCAGCAAACCTCTACAATTTAGGGGACTTGGAGGCTACACCTTC. Translating it yields CASSKPLQFRGLGGYTF.

This clone occurred once. The chain has TRBV11-2 and TRBJ2-7; perhaps TRBD2 as D (7 bases). Per the germline V gene, CDR1 is SGHAT and CDR2 is FQNNGV. Trimming removed 5 bases from V and 2 bases from J, with 13 bases in between. The length of the CDR3 is 14 residues. The CDR3 loop reads CASSRGGGAYEQYF. The CDR3 coding sequence is TGTGCCAGCAGCCGAGGAGGGGGGGCCTACGAGCAGTACTTC.

CDR3 sequence reads: CASSIVPQETQYF. The CDR3 bases are TGTGCCAGTAGTATAGTCCCTCAAGAGACCCAGTACTTC. The chain has TRBV19 and TRBJ2-5; D gene uncertain. Germline CDR1 LNHDA, CDR2 SQIVND (reference sequence). The V end lost 1 base, the J end lost 2 bases, and 5 bases lay between the germline ends. This CDR3 has 13 residues.

The chain couples TRBV7-6 to TRBJ2-5, with D perhaps TRBD1 (6 bases). The germline V gene encodes CDR1 SGHVS and CDR2 FNYEAQ. The V gene lost 5 bases and the J gene lost 2 bases, with 12 bases spanning the gap. The CDR3 contains 14 residues. The CDR3 DNA is TGTGCCAGCAGCCCACTGACAGGTCAAGAGACCCAGTACTTC. Translation: CASSPLTGQETQYF.

The chain links TRBV29-1 to TRBJ2-2; unclear D gene. Germline V gives CDR1 SQVTM, CDR2 ANQGSEA. CDR3 length: 13 amino acids. V was trimmed by 4 bases and J by 6 bases, leaving 12 bases between them. The CDR3 DNA reads as TGCAGCGTTGCAGTCCTTTGGCCCGGGGAGCTGTTTTTT. Translation: CSVAVLWPGELFF.

The V and J genes are TRBV24-1 and TRBJ2-5; 9 positions match TRBD1. Losses at the gene ends were 9 bases for V and 3 bases for J; bases not matched to a gene: 16. The germline V gene has CDR1 KGHDR and CDR2 SFDVKD. The CDR3 covers 17 residues. The CDR3 DNA sequence: TGTGCCACCCATCCCGACATTTTCCGGGACAGGGAAGAGACCCAGTACTTC. It yields the protein CATHPDIFRDREETQYF.

The chain combines TRBV7-5 with TRBJ2-5; TRBD2, the D gene given by the table, was not confirmed from the DNA. TRBV7-5 is given as a pseudogene. The CDR3 has 15 amino acids. The CDR3 here is CARTSAGDLQETQYF. The CDR3 nucleotides read TGTGCCAGAACCTCGGCGGGGGATTTACAAGAGACCCAGTACTTC.

The chain links TRBV9 to TRBJ2-5, with D unresolved. The V and J ends lost 3 bases and 7 bases respectively, with 16 bases between them. The CDR3 totals 14 residues. The germline V gene has CDR1 SGDLS and CDR2 YYNGEE. The CDR3 loop is CASSGQHQYRTQYF. The DNA of the CDR3 is TGTGCCAGCAGCGGGCAACACCAATACCGGACCCAGTACTTC. Drawing the rest from reference TRBV9 and TRBJ2-5, the complete variable domain is DSGVTQTPKHLITATGQRVTLRCSPRSGDLSVYWYQQSLDQGLQFLIQYYNGEERAKGNILERFSAQQFPDLHSELNLSSLELGDSALYFCASSGQHQYRTQYFGPGTRLLVL.

V is TRBV7-3 and J is TRBJ2-2; maybe TRBD1 (6 bases). Per germline, CDR1 SGHTA and CDR2 FQGTGA. The CDR3 is 14 amino acids. Trimming removed 7 bases at V and 4 bases at J, with 13 bases between. The CDR3 is CASNREGSTGELFF. Here the CDR3 DNA reads TGTGCCAGCAACAGGGAAGGGAGCACCGGGGAGCTGTTTTTT. Together with reference TRBV7-3 and TRBJ2-2, the CDR3 gives the full variable domain: GAGVSQTPSNKVTEKGKYVELRCDPISGHTALYWYRQSLGQGPEFLIYFQGTGAADDSGLPNDRFFAVRPEGSVSTLKIQRTERGDSAVYLCASNREGSTGELFFGEGSRLTVL.

V and J are TRBV15 and TRBJ1-2, with 7 bases lining up with TRBD1. Germline trimming cut 6 bases from V and 8 bases from J; bases unmatched to any gene: 18. The CDR3 loop spans 16 amino acids. Germline lookup yields CDR1 LNHNV and CDR2 YYDKDF (reference sequence). CDR3 protein: CATRGDSLGFLKGYTF. CDR3 nucleotide sequence: TGTGCCACCAGAGGGGACAGTTTGGGATTTTTGAAGGGCTACACCTTC.

This chain uses TRBV18 with TRBJ1-4; 7 bases align to TRBD1. Trimming took 3 bases from V and 7 from J; bases not matched to a gene: 8. Germline values: CDR1 KGHSH, CDR2 LQKENI. The length of the CDR3 is 15 residues. CDR3: CASSPSTGNLEKLFF. The DNA for the CDR3 is TGTGCCAGCTCACCCTCGACAGGGAATCTTGAAAAACTGTTTTTT.

This rearrangement joins TRBV18 to TRBJ2-7; a weak D match, TRBD1 (6 bases). Germline CDR1 and CDR2: KGHSH and LQKENI. The CDR3 has 14 amino acids. Trimming cost V 1 base and J 2 bases, with 9 bases left between them. CDR3 residues: CASSPRPGAYEQYF. DNA of the CDR3: TGTGCCAGCTCACCACGTCCAGGGGCCTACGAGCAGTACTTC.

The sample holds one count of this clone. The chain uses TRBV6-4 and TRBJ2-1; TRBD2 aligns across 12 bases. V trimming: 6 bases; J trimming: 8 bases; junction bases outside the gene matches: 5. Germline CDR1 and CDR2: MRHNA and SNTAGT. CDR3 size: 14 residues. This CDR3 is CASSRTSGVYEQFF. The CDR3 DNA follows: TGTGCCAGCAGCCGGACTAGCGGGGTCTATGAGCAGTTCTTC.

The J gene is TRBJ2-7, the V gene TRBV10-3; D is unclear. The V gene lost 8 bases and the J gene lost 3 bases, with 17 bases spanning the gap. This CDR3 is 14 amino acids long. Per the germline V gene, CDR1 is ENHRY and CDR2 is SYGVKD. CDR3: CAIRSAGVDYEQYF. The CDR3 DNA is TGTGCCATCCGGTCGGCAGGCGTGGACTACGAGCAGTACTTC.

This clone was observed a single time. V usage is TRBV5-1 and J usage is TRBJ2-2; a possible D gene is TRBD1 (5 bases). V lost 1 base, J lost 0 bases, and 13 bases lay in between. The CDR3 totals 17 residues. Germline V gene data show CDR1 as SGHRS and CDR2 as YFSETQ. CDR3 in amino acids: CASSLTGMPSNTGELFF. CDR3 coding DNA: TGCGCCAGCAGCTTGACAGGAATGCCTTCGAACACCGGGGAGCTGTTTTTT.

The chain carries TRBV21-1 and TRBJ1-2. TRBV21-1 is classified as a pseudogene. The CDR3 has 15 residues. The CDR3 DNA reads as TGTGCCAGCAGCAAAGTCTCGAGATTTAGCTATGGCTACACCTTC. Amino acids: CASSKVSRFSYGYTF.

V and J are TRBV24-1 and TRBJ2-3; 8 bases fit TRBD2. Trimming cost V 2 bases and J 2 bases; bases outside gene matches: 8. Germline CDR1 and CDR2: KGHDR and SFDVKD. This CDR3 region has 17 residues. The CDR3 spells CATSDSISGGYTDTQYF. DNA for the CDR3: TGTGCCACCAGTGATTCTATAAGCGGGGGCTACACAGATACGCAGTATTTT.

This clone has more than one count but fewer than ten. The rearrangement links TRBV9 to TRBJ1-6; D may be TRBD1 (5 bases). Germline V gives CDR1 SGDLS, CDR2 YYNGEE. The CDR3 has 14 residues. V was pared by 2 bases and J by 3 bases, with 6 bases between. The CDR3 region has the DNA TGTGCCAGCAGCGTCCAGGGCTATAATTCACCCCTCCACTTT. Translated: CASSVQGYNSPLHF.

This clone has only one observation. The V gene is TRBV11-2, the J gene TRBJ1-5; 7 nucleotides align to TRBD1. CDR3 length equals 19 residues. Germline trimming cut 3 bases from V and 5 bases from J; bases unmatched to any gene: 19. The germline CDR1 and CDR2 sequences are SGHAT and FQNNGV. DNA of the CDR3: TGTGCCAGCAGCTTCACGATACGACACGACAGGGAAGGAGATCAGCCCCAGCATTTT. Translating gives CASSFTIRHDREGDQPQHF.

The V gene is TRBV12-3 or TRBV12-4, the J gene TRBJ1-1, with D possibly TRBD1 on 6 matching bases. V dropped 5 bases and J dropped 5 bases, with 12 bases sitting between them. The CDR3 runs to 13 residues. The CDR3 loop is CASSLQGSTEAFF. The CDR3 DNA follows: TGTGCCAGCAGTCTACAGGGTTCAACTGAAGCTTTCTTT.

This clone came up a few times. V gene TRBV4-1 combines with J gene TRBJ1-5; TRBD1 might be the D (6 bases). This CDR3 contains 13 residues. Germline loops: CDR1 MGHRA, CDR2 YSYEKL. V was pared by 3 bases and J by 6 bases, with 9 bases between. CDR3 amino acids: CASSQGGAQPQHF. The CDR3, as DNA: TGCGCCAGCAGCCAGGGGGGGGCTCAGCCCCAGCATTTT.